This T cell receptor (beta chain) was sequenced in a study of shared clonotypes between healthy human individuals. Study information: CD8 memory received one plate per donor, CD8 naive two, CD4 memory three and CD4 naive three.

Libraries were prepared by immunoSEQ multiplex PCR; TCRdb keeps only in-frame clonotypes and omits some of them. The sample includes nearly 1,000,000 clones, approximately 76% of them seen just once. CDR3 length: 13 amino acids. V lost 6 bases to trimming and J lost 3 bases, with 11 bases between them. The germline V gene has CDR1 LNHDA and CDR2 SQIVND (reference sequence). Study conclusions and caveats: Despite large depth, sorted-subset datasets appeared incompletely sequenced.

This clone was seen only once. Its target is unknown. The chain recombines TRBV19 with TRBJ1-2; D unresolved. This TCR was recovered from a man younger than 35 in good health. The sequencing sample was made of memory CD4+ T cells sorted from blood. The subset here: CD45RA-negative fraction. CDR3 protein: CASRAAGYYGYTF. CDR3 nucleotides: TGTGCCAGTAGAGCAGCGGGATACTATGGCTACACCTTC.